This TCR beta chain was documented in a study of blood T cells in healthy people across ages. Alongside a J-beta primer mix, a sample-barcoded 5' primer served in a second PCR lasting about 6 to 12 cycles. Every molecule of cDNA carried a tag from a template-switch adaptor with 12 random nucleotides. Per sample, CDR3-containing paired-end reads numbered at least 2.5 million. TCRdb reanalysed the 5' RACE reads using MiXCR and keeps one entry per CDR3 protein. The sample shows 1,800,000 or so distinct CDR3 sequences, more than 35% of them seen only once. The junction had 10 bases not matched to a gene; V was cut back by 2 bases and J by 3 bases. Germline CDR1 and CDR2: LGHNA and YNFKEQ. The CDR3 has 18 amino acids. General study findings and limits: Older individuals had lower TCR beta diversity per million T cells (the decline was roughly linear).

As for this clonotype: No antigen is known for it.

This clonotype originated in a human donor in good health. This chain joins TRBV4-2 and TRBJ1-1, with TRBD1 matching over 12 bases. Sample: blood. In DNA, the CDR3 is TGTGCCAGCAGCCAATCTGCCGGGACAGGGGGCATCGACACTGAAGCTTTCTTT. Its translation is CASSQSAGTGGIDTEAFF.